These T cell receptor beta chains were read from a single sample in a study of blood T cells in healthy people across ages. TCRdb fed the 5' RACE reads into MiXCR, producing one record per CDR3 protein. The sample records over 600,000 distinct CDR3 sequences, 56% being singletons. The sequenced material came from blood. The source of these receptors is a man aged 40-50 years in good health. The CDR3 runs from the conserved cysteine through the conserved F or W. D genes are given only for firm matches. Not every row has a clone size; where given, it reads once, few, many or a size class.

>TRBJ2-3|TRBD1|NA|TRBV24-1
CATSDWTGGVLTSTDTQYF
TGTGCCACCAGTGATTGGACAGGGGGCGTATTAACTAGCACAGATACGCAGTATTTT
>TRBJ1-5|NA|NA|TRBV7-9
CASSPGTSHQPQHF
TGTGCCAGCAGTCCTGGGACATCACATCAGCCCCAGCATTTT
>TRBJ2-3|NA|once|TRBV25-1
CASEGEGPWSTDTQYF
TGTGCCAGCGAGGGGGAGGGGCCTTGGTCGACAGATACGCAGTATTTT
>TRBJ1-2|NA|NA|TRBV28
CASSSPDGTNYGYTF
TGTGCCAGCAGTTCCCCCGACGGAACTAACTATGGCTACACCTTC
>TRBJ2-5|TRBD2|NA|TRBV3-1
CASSPGLAGVLETQYF
TGTGCCAGCAGCCCCGGACTAGCGGGAGTGTTAGAGACCCAGTACTTC
>TRBJ2-3|NA|NA|TRBV10-3
CAIIPSEILQGTQYF
TGTGCCATCATCCCTAGCGAGATCCTCCAGGGTACGCAGTATTTT
>TRBJ2-5|NA|NA|TRBV25-1
CASSEFSGNPQYF
TGTGCCAGCAGTGAATTTTCGGGGAATCCGCAGTACTTC
>TRBJ2-1|NA|NA|TRBV3-1
CASSLQRVNEQFF
TGTGCCAGCAGCCTCCAACGCGTCAATGAGCAGTTCTTC
>TRBJ2-1|NA|few|TRBV7-3
CASSLDPGSDEQFF
TGTGCCAGCAGCTTAGATCCGGGTAGCGATGAGCAGTTCTTC
>TRBJ2-4|NA|once|TRBV10-3
CAIRMTGDIQYF
TGTGCCATCAGAATGACAGGAGACATTCAGTACTTC
>TRBJ2-7|NA|many|TRBV29-1
CSVVGLAYEQYF
TGCAGCGTTGTAGGGCTAGCCTACGAGCAGTACTTC
>TRBJ2-7|TRBD2|many|TRBV7-2
CASSLGGSTYEQYF
TGTGCCAGCAGCTTGGGAGGGAGCACCTACGAGCAGTACTTC
>TRBJ2-3|NA|few|TRBV5-1
CASSRSRPPTDTQYF
TGCGCCAGCAGCAGAAGCCGCCCCCCCACAGATACGCAGTATTTT
>TRBJ2-5|NA|NA|TRBV28
CASSHSLTPGKKSGEAQYF
TGTGCCAGCAGCCACAGTCTTACCCCCGGGAAGAAGTCCGGGGAAGCCCAGTACTTC
>TRBJ1-2|TRBD1|NA|TRBV27
CASNPTGGASGYTF
TGTGCCAGCAACCCGACAGGGGGCGCTTCTGGCTACACCTTC
>TRBJ2-7|NA|NA|TRBV7-2
CASSRRDRLATYEQYF
TGTGCCAGCAGCAGAAGAGACCGACTGGCTACCTACGAGCAGTACTTC
>TRBJ1-6|TRBD1|once|TRBV6-1
CASTRRPGTEYNSPLHF
TGTGCCAGCACCAGAAGACCCGGGACAGAGTATAATTCACCCCTCCACTTT
>TRBJ1-2|NA|NA|TRBV5-1
CASSWGTLRSNYGYTF
TGCGCCAGCAGCTGGGGGACCCTAAGGAGTAACTATGGCTACACCTTC
>TRBJ2-5|TRBD1|NA|TRBV7-9
CASSSRDRNKTQYF
TGTGCCAGCAGCTCCAGGGACAGAAACAAGACCCAGTACTTC
>TRBJ2-3|TRBD2|NA|TRBV12-3/TRBV12-4
CVSSPPGLVDPDTQYF
TGTGTCAGCAGTCCCCCGGGACTAGTGGACCCAGATACGCAGTATTTT
>TRBJ1-2|NA|NA|TRBV14
CASSRDVFYGYTF
TGTGCCAGCAGCCGGGACGTTTTCTATGGCTACACCTTC
>TRBJ2-7|NA|NA|TRBV14
CASSPGARRGYEQYF
TGTGCCAGCAGCCCGGGAGCCAGACGGGGCTACGAGCAGTACTTC
>TRBJ1-2|NA|NA|TRBV13
CASSSGLSSYGYTF
TGTGCCAGCAGCTCTGGACTCTCCTCCTATGGCTACACCTTC
>TRBJ2-5|NA|NA|TRBV27
CASSHGRGQYF
TGTGCCAGCAGCCACGGGCGCGGGCAGTACTTC
>TRBJ2-3|NA|NA|TRBV12-3/TRBV12-4
CASRVVDTQYF
TGTGCCAGCAGGGTGGTAGATACGCAGTATTTT
>TRBJ2-7|NA|NA|TRBV21-1
CASSKLREERCSYNEQYF
TGTGCCAGCAGCAAGTTGCGGGAGGAGCGGTGCTCCTACAATGAGCAGTACTTC
>TRBJ2-5|NA|NA|TRBV7-2
CASSLVGAGSGETQYF
TGTGCCAGCAGCTTAGTTGGAGCGGGCAGTGGGGAGACCCAGTACTTC
>TRBJ1-1|NA|NA|TRBV7-3
CASSKTTDLNTEAFF
TGTGCCAGCAGCAAGACGACGGATTTGAACACTGAAGCTTTCTTT
>TRBJ2-5|TRBD2|NA|TRBV20-1
CSARGTSESETQYF
TGCAGTGCTAGGGGGACTAGCGAATCGGAGACCCAGTACTTC
>TRBJ2-5|NA|few|TRBV13
CASSKTKQLQETQYF
TGTGCCAGCAGCAAAACCAAGCAGCTCCAAGAGACCCAGTACTTC
>TRBJ1-4|NA|NA|TRBV20-1
CSARDRGGASTNEKLFF
TGCAGTGCTAGAGATCGCGGGGGGGCGTCAACTAATGAAAAACTGTTTTTT
>TRBJ2-3|TRBD2|once|TRBV25-1
CASKRTSLDTQYF
TGTGCCAGCAAGAGGACTAGCCTCGATACGCAGTATTTT